This TCR beta chain derives from a study of cytomegalovirus exposure and HLA in healthy donors. 60 Vbeta and 13 Jbeta primers were used in PCR. The assay was immunoSEQ multiplex PCR, and TCRdb's table has in-frame clones only and misses some. The repertoire holds about 120,000 clones, with roughly 71% as singletons. This clone was seen just once. V was trimmed by 4 bases and J by 4 bases, leaving 10 bases between them. The CDR3 covers 14 residues. Looked up from germline, CDR1 is MNHEY and CDR2 is SVGAGI. This sequence originates from a woman aged 40 to 50 in good health and CMV-seropositive. The chain joins TRBV6-5 to TRBJ2-2; D uncertain. The sequenced sample consisted of PBMCs. The CDR3 is CASSSSAGTGELFF. In DNA, the CDR3 is TGTGCCAGCAGTTCCTCGGCAGGCACCGGGGAGCTGTTTTTT.